This TCR beta chain was documented in a study of shared clonotypes between healthy human individuals. Naive CD8 populations comprised CD45RO-negative cells positively selected for CCR7, excluding terminally differentiated effector memory CD45RA+ cells. Caucasian adults residing in Nashville, Tennessee made up all the donors. Germline V CDR1 and CDR2: SGHDT, YYEEEE. This CDR3 spans 13 amino acids. V was pared by 3 bases and J by 1 base, with 8 bases between. Some clones are missing from TCRdb's copy, which holds only in-frame ones; the method was immunoSEQ multiplex PCR. Here the sample spans some 2.1 million clones, about 95% being singletons. Findings and limits, study-wide: The generation probabilities recorded for non-shared clonotypes fell below those of clonotypes shared by all four donors.

For this clone: The target antigen is unknown. Other nucleotide sequences from this sample produce the same CDR3.

The sequence was obtained from a young man in good health. The rearrangement uses TRBV5-6 and TRBJ2-7, with D maybe TRBD1 (5 bases). Sequenced: naive CD8+ T cells sorted from blood. DNA for the CDR3: TGTGCCAGCAGCTGGGGCGGTTCCTACGAGCAGTACTTC. It codes for CASSWGGSYEQYF. Drawing the rest from reference TRBV5-6 and TRBJ2-7, the complete variable domain is DAGVTQSPTHLIKTRGQQVTLRCSPKSGHDTVSWYQQALGQGPQFIFQYYEEEERQRGNFPDRFSGHQFPNYSSELNVNALLLGDSALYLCASSWGGSYEQYFGPGTRLTVT.